This T cell receptor (beta chain) was sequenced in a study of shared clonotypes between healthy human individuals. Findings and limits, study-wide: Sampling used blood alone; tissue repertoires probably differ.

Germline loops: CDR1 GTSNPN, CDR2 SVGIG (reference sequence). J gave up 10 bases and V 0 bases, and 5 bases lay outside the gene matches. The CDR3 covers 12 residues. The deep-level immunoSEQ assay was used. Libraries were prepared by immunoSEQ multiplex PCR; TCRdb keeps only in-frame clonotypes and omits some of them. Among 490,000 or so clones, about 80% were seen once, and the ten largest hold 12%. There are a few counts of this clone. As yet, its antigen is unknown. This clonotype was obtained from a woman aged 35 to 49 in good health. Some clones in this sample may be carry-over from other donors' samples. The chain links TRBV30 to TRBJ2-7; TRBD2 aligns across 8 bases. Material for sequencing was PBMCs. The CDR3 region has the DNA TGTGCCTGGAGTGTACGGGGGGGGCCCCAGTACTTC. The encoded protein is CAWSVRGGPQYF.